Below, one T cell receptor (beta chain) is given with its context. The data were obtained in a study of blood T cell repertoires in COVID-19. Sequencing was performed with immunoSEQ multiplex PCR; in TCRdb, only in-frame clones are kept and a portion is missing. Here the sample spans approximately 270,000 clones, roughly 80% being singletons. Germline lookup yields CDR1 LGHDT and CDR2 YNNKEL (reference sequence). Trimming removed 4 bases at V and 0 bases at J, with 19 bases between. CDR3 length equals 17 residues. This chain uses TRBV3-1 (or the pseudogene TRBV3-2) with TRBJ2-7, with a weak D call TRBD1 (5 bases). The sequence derives from an elderly man with acute or convalescent COVID-19. The sequenced sample consisted of peripheral blood. The DNA of the CDR3 is TGTGCCAGCAGCCCATTTGGCCCCCGACAGTCCTCCTACGAGCAGTACTTC. Its protein is CASSPFGPRQSSYEQYF.